Included here is one TCR beta chain sequence, with context. This record belongs to a study of blood T cell repertoires in COVID-19. This CDR3 is 15 amino acids long. With 1 base clipped from V and 1 base from J, the junction kept 5 bases outside the gene matches. Looked up from germline, CDR1 is GTSNPN and CDR2 is SVGIG (reference sequence). TCRdb's copy holds only in-frame clones and misses some; the assay was immunoSEQ multiplex PCR. The sample has 150,000 to 200,000 clones, roughly 93% seen once. The TCR comes from a man aged 18 to 30 with acute or convalescent COVID-19. Specimen: peripheral blood. The chain has TRBV30 and TRBJ2-7; 9 bases fit TRBD2. DNA for the CDR3: TGTGCCTGGAGTGGAATCCTAGCGGGATCCTACGAGCAGTACTTC. It encodes CAWSGILAGSYEQYF. The full variable domain, in which reference TRBV30 and TRBJ2-7 provide the parts outside the CDR3, is SQTIHQWPATLVQPVGSPLSLECTVEGTSNPNLYWYRQAAGRGLQLLFYSVGIGQISSEVPQNLSASRPQDRQFILSSKKLLLSDSGFYLCAWSGILAGSYEQYFGPGTRLTVT.